This T cell receptor (beta chain) was sequenced for a study of breast tumors, draining lymph nodes, adjacent tissues. Study results and limitations: The data were judged consistent with most tumor T cells coming from lymph node and expanding in tumor.

One entry per CDR3 protein, called by TCRdb with MiXCR from the multiplex PCR reads. The repertoire includes tens of thousands of distinct CDR3 sequences, approximately 45% of them detected once, and roughly 10% sits in the top ten. This clonotype was counted only a few times. The target antigen is unknown. The CDR3 extends over 13 amino acids. Germline loops: CDR1 MDHEN, CDR2 SYDVKM. V was clipped by 9 bases and J by 2 bases, with 11 bases between them. The source of this sequence is a female donor with breast cancer. Some clones in this sample may be carry-over from other donors' samples. The V and J genes are TRBV28 and TRBJ2-1; no reliable D call. The specimen was breast tumor tissue. In DNA form, the CDR3 reads TGTGCCAGTTCGGCCCTGACCTACAATGAGCAGTTCTTC. This encodes CASSALTYNEQFF.